The present T cell receptor (beta chain) was sequenced within a study of T cells in Graves' hyperthyroidism and ophthalmopathy. Study-wide context: Blood from the periphery was taken at initial diagnosis, before any treatment.

The CDR3 loop spans 18 amino acids. CDR1 MDHEN and CDR2 SYDVKM come from the germline V gene. Losses at the gene ends were 1 base for V and 0 bases for J; bases not matched to a gene: 7. Amplified regions were TCR beta CDR3 sequences from RNA transcripts. TCR CDR3 regions were first amplified by RT-PCR with HTBI primers. TCRdb fed the multiplex PCR reads into MiXCR, producing one record per CDR3 protein. The data hold fewer than 650,000 distinct CDR3 sequences, with approximately 15% observed a single time. The study left out patients who had uncontrolled infection, other autoimmune disease, pregnancy or lactation. Cells are PBMCs isolated from more than 8.5 ml of fresh blood.

The sequenced sample consisted of blood. This TCR came from a woman between 40 and 50 years old with Graves' ophthalmopathy. This chain connects TRBV28 to TRBJ2-7; 12 nucleotides agree with TRBD2. The CDR3: CASSLSIWTSGNSYEQYF. The DNA of the CDR3 is TGTGCCAGCAGTTTATCCATCTGGACTAGCGGGAACTCCTACGAGCAGTACTTC.